Listed below are T cell receptor beta chains from one sample, sequenced in a study of blood T cells in healthy people across ages. TCRdb independently ran MiXCR on the 5' RACE reads; one entry per CDR3 protein. The sample has about 720,000 distinct CDR3 sequences, 20% to 25% seen once. The sample also formed part of further work on T cells of mothers and their children.

Sequencing was done on a sample of blood. Source of these receptors: a boy younger than 18 in good health. Each CDR3 is given with its conserved first and last residue.

v_call	j_call	cdr3_aa
TRBV28	TRBJ2-7	CASSFAPTSGSYEQYF
TRBV29-1	.	CSVQQGRDYNEQFF
TRBV29-1	TRBJ2-1	CSVDRDLSGNEQFF
TRBV15	.	CATGTGVSYEQYF
TRBV4-2	TRBJ2-7	CASRPQGVYEQYF
TRBV2	TRBJ1-1	CASSERRGGTEAFF
TRBV5-8	TRBJ1-1	CASSLADMNTEAFF
TRBV6-2/TRBV6-3	TRBJ2-1	CASRINGFSYNEQFF
TRBV29-1	TRBJ1-2	CSVEFPGGGYTF
TRBV4-3	TRBJ2-7	CASSQDTGDISYEQYF
TRBV12-3/TRBV12-4	TRBJ2-6	CASSFVALSSGANVLTF
TRBV9	TRBJ1-4	CASSADPDRVNEKLFF
TRBV10-3	TRBJ2-5	CAIMGQQQETQYF
TRBV5-1	TRBJ2-7	CASSSARTTHSYEQYF
TRBV13	TRBJ2-7	CASSLAGEDEQYF
TRBV5-1	.	CASSARDRGYEQYF
TRBV4-1	TRBJ2-2	CASRALAAPNTGELFF
TRBV28	TRBJ1-2	CASSSGRQGVDSNYGYTF
TRBV7-2	TRBJ2-3	CASSFFYSSTDTQYF
TRBV25-1	TRBJ2-7	CASSGDSSYEQYF
TRBV4-3	TRBJ2-3	CASSTGTSGGATDTQYF
TRBV12-3/TRBV12-4	TRBJ1-1	CASSLATGLHTEAFF
TRBV12-3/TRBV12-4	TRBJ1-1	CASRGQGQGRVMSEAFF
TRBV6-2/TRBV6-3	TRBJ1-1	CASSQPRQGMGTEAFF
TRBV20-1	TRBJ2-3	CSAQAGYTDTQYF
TRBV29-1	TRBJ2-5	CSAGPQVSGEQYF
TRBV24-1	.	CATSDPKTGGETQYF